This T cell receptor (beta chain) is from a study of cytotoxic CD8 clonotypes in ibrutinib-treated CLL. Study information: The group held 11 relapsed/refractory and about 15 treatment-naive patients, with some 17 IGHV unmutated.

Overall study results and limits: A rise in clonality was seen at ibrutinib response, and a fall back toward baseline was seen at progression. Public clonotypes occurred uncommonly; on treatment, they contracted or remained stable.

CDR1 and CDR2 (germline): MNHEY, SVGAGI. The CDR3 has 15 amino acids. Trimming at V came to 4 bases and at J to 6 bases, leaving 11 bases not matched to a gene. As regards this clone: Its antigen is currently unknown.

Sequencing sought depths of 1 in 200,000 to 1 in 1 million T cells. Clones were read by immunoSEQ multiplex PCR, and TCRdb kept only the in-frame ones, dropping some. The profile shows 150,000 to 200,000 clones, over 65% of them singletons. The sequence was obtained from a human donor with chronic lymphocytic leukemia. The rearrangement uses TRBV6-5 and TRBJ2-7, with TRBD1 identical over 8 bases. The sample in question was PBMCs, obtained after 12 months of ibrutinib treatment. CDR3: CASSSGQGDRGEQYF. CDR3 coding DNA: TGTGCCAGCAGTTCTGGACAGGGTGATCGCGGCGAGCAGTACTTC.